This T cell receptor (beta chain) appears in the sequencing data of a study of blood T cell repertoires in COVID-19. There are 12 residues in the CDR3. The germline CDR1 and CDR2 sequences are SGHDT and YYEEEE. Between the trimmed V and J ends, which lost 0 bases and 6 bases, there was a span of 7 bases. The repertoire was sequenced with immunoSEQ multiplex PCR; TCRdb's copy has only in-frame clones and lacks some. The sample carries roughly 50,000 clones, around 84% recorded once. This receptor was identified in a man aged 65 to 85 with active COVID-19. This chain joins TRBV5-6 and TRBJ2-7; D gene uncertain. The material sequenced was peripheral blood. The CDR3 DNA is TGTGCCAGCAGCTTGGTAGTTGGCGAGCAGTACTTC. Residues: CASSLVVGEQYF.